This entry describes one TCR beta chain. The CDR3 has 14 residues. CDR1 is MNHNS, CDR2 SASEGT, per germline. Trimming removed 5 bases from V and 8 bases from J; junction bases left unmatched: 11. This record comes from a study of T cells in Graves' hyperthyroidism and ophthalmopathy. RNA transcripts served as the template for amplifying TCR beta CDR3 regions. During a first-round RT-PCR of the TCR CDR3, the HTBI primer set was used. TCRdb independently ran MiXCR on the multiplex PCR reads; one entry per CDR3 protein. The sample lists about 600,000 distinct CDR3 sequences; more than 15% were seen once. Sequencing used blood. The chain couples TRBV6-1 to TRBJ1-2; 7 bases agree with TRBD1. This TCR was recovered from a woman in her thirties or forties with Graves' ophthalmopathy. The CDR3, as DNA: TGTGCCAGCAGTATTGACAGGGCCGTGGGGGGCTACACCTTC. Translating it yields CASSIDRAVGGYTF.